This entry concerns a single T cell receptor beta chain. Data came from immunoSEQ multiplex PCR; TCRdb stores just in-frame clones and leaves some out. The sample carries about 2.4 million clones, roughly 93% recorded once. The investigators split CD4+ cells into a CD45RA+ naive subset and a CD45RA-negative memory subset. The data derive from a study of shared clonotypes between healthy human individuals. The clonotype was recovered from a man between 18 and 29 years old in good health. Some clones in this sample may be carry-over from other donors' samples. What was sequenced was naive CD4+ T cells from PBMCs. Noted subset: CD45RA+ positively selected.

The DNA for the CDR3 is TGTGCCAGCAGCCAACCCCCCGGGACAGGGACCTACGAGCAGTACTTC. Translation gives CASSQPPGTGTYEQYF. The chain is built from TRBV7-9 and TRBJ2-7, with TRBD1 identical over 9 bases. CDR3 length equals 16 residues. The germline gives CDR1 SEHNR, CDR2 FQNEAQ (reference sequence). Trimming at V came to 5 bases and at J to 2 bases, leaving 10 bases not matched to a gene.